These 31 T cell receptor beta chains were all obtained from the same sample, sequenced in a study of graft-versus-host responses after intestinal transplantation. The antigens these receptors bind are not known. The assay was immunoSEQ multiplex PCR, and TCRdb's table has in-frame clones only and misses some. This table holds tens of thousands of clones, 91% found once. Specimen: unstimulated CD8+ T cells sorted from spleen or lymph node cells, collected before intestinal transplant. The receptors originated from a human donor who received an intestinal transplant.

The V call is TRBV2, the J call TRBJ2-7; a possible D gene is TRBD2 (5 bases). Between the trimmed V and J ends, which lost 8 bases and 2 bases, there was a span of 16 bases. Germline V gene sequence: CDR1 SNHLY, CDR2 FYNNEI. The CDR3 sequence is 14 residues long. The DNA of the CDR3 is TGTGCCAGCGGAGAGGGCAGCGCACCCTACGAGCAGTACTTC. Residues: CASGEGSAPYEQYF.

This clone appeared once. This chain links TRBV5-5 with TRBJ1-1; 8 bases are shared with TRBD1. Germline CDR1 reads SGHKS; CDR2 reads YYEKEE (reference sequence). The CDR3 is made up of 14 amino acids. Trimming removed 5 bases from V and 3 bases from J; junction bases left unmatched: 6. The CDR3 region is CASSITGGYTEAFF. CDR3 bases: TGTGCCAGCAGTATAACAGGGGGGTACACTGAAGCTTTCTTT. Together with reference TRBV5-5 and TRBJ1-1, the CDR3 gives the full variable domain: DAGVTQSPTHLIKTRGQQVTLRCSPISGHKSVSWYQQVLGQGPQFIFQYYEKEERGRGNFPDRFSARQFPNYSSELNVNALLLGDSALYLCASSITGGYTEAFFGQGTRLTVV.

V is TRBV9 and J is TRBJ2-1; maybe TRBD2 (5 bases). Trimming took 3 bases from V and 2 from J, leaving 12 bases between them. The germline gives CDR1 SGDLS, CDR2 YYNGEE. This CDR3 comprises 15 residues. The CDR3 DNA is TGTGCCAGCAGCGCCCTCGCGGGTGCCTACAATGAGCAGTTCTTC. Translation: CASSALAGAYNEQFF.

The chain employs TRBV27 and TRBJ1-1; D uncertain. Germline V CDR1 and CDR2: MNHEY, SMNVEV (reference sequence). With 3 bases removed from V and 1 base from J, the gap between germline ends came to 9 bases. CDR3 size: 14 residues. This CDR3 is CASSFGRGNTEAFF. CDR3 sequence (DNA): TGTGCCAGCAGTTTTGGGCGGGGGAACACTGAAGCTTTCTTT.

CDR3 protein: CASSERKAEAFF. CDR3 coding DNA: TGTGCCAGCAGTGAGAGGAAGGCTGAAGCTTTCTTT. The chain uses TRBV2 and TRBJ1-1; no definite D call. This CDR3 is 12 amino acids long. The V and J ends lost 3 bases and 6 bases respectively, with 8 bases between them. CDR1 and CDR2 from the germline V gene are SNHLY and FYNNEI. The full variable domain, with the rest looked up from reference TRBV2 and TRBJ1-1, is EPEVTQTPSHQVTQMGQEVILRCVPISNHLYFYWYRQILGQKVEFLVSFYNNEISEKSEIFDDQFSVERPDGSNFTLKIRSTKLEDSAMYFCASSERKAEAFFGQGTRLTVV.

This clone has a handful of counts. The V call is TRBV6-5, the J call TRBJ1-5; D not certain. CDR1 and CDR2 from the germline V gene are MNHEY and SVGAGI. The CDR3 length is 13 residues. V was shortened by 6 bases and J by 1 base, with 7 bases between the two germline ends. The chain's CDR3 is CASSPGSNQPQHF. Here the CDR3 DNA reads TGTGCCAGCAGCCCCGGGAGCAATCAGCCCCAGCATTTT.

CDR3 in DNA: TGTGCCAGCAGCCCCACGGGGGGGAGAAATGAGCAGTTCTTC. Its protein product is CASSPTGGRNEQFF. This chain links TRBV7-3 with TRBJ2-1; 8 bases align to TRBD2. The CDR3 length is 14 residues. With 5 bases clipped from V and 7 bases from J, the junction kept 7 bases outside the gene matches. Germline V lookup: CDR1 SGHTA, CDR2 FQGTGA.

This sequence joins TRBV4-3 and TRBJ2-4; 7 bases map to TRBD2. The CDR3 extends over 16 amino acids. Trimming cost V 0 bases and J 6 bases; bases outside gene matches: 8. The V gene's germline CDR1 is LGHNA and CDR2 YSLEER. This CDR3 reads CASSQDSVGGGNIQYF. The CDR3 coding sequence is TGCGCCAGCAGCCAAGATAGTGTGGGCGGGGGAAACATTCAGTACTTC.

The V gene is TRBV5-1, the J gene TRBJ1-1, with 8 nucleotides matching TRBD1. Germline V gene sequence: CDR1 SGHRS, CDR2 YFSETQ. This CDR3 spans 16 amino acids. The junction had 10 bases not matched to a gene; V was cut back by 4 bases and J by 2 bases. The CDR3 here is CASSPDLQGVNTEAFF. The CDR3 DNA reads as TGCGCCAGCAGCCCCGACTTACAGGGGGTTAACACTGAAGCTTTCTTT.

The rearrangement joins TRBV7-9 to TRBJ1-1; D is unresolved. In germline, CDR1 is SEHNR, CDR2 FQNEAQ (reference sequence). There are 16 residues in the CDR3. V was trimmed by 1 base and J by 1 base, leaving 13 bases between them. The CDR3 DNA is TGTGCCAGCAGCTTAGGGCCCTCTGGCAGGAACACTGAAGCTTTCTTT. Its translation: CASSLGPSGRNTEAFF.

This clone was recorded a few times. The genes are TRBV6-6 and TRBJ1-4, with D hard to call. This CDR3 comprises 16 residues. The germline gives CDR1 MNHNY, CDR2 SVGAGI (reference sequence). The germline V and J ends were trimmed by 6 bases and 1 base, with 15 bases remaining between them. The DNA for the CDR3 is TGTGCCAGCAGCAGATGGGAGGCGGTAACTAATGAAAAACTGTTTTTT. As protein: CASSRWEAVTNEKLFF.

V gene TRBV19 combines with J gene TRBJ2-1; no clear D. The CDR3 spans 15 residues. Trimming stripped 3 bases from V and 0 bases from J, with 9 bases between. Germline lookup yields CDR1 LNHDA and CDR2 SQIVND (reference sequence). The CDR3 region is CASSIIPGSYNEQFF. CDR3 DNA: TGTGCCAGTAGTATCATCCCGGGCTCCTACAATGAGCAGTTCTTC.

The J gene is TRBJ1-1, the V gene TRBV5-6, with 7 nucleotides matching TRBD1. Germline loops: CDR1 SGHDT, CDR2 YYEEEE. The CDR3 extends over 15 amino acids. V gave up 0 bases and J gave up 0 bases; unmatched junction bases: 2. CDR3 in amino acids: CASSLGGQMNTEAFF. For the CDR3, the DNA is TGTGCCAGCAGCTTGGGGGGACAGATGAACACTGAAGCTTTCTTT.

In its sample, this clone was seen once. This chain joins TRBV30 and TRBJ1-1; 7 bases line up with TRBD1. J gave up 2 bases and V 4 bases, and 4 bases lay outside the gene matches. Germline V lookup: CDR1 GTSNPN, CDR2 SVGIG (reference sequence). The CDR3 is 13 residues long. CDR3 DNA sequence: TGTGCCTGGACAACAGGGGTAAACACTGAAGCTTTCTTT. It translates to CAWTTGVNTEAFF.

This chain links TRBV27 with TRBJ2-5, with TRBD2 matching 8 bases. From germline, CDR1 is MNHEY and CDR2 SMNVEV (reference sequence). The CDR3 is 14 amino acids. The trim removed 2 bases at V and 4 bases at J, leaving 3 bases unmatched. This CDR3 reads CASSLGLAGETQYF. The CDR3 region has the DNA TGTGCCAGCAGTTTAGGGCTAGCGGGAGAGACCCAGTACTTC.

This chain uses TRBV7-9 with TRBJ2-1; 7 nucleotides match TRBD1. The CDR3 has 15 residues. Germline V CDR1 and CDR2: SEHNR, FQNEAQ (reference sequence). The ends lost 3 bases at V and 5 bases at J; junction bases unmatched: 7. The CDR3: CASSFGAGTDNEQFF. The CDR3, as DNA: TGTGCCAGCAGCTTCGGAGCCGGGACAGACAATGAGCAGTTCTTC.

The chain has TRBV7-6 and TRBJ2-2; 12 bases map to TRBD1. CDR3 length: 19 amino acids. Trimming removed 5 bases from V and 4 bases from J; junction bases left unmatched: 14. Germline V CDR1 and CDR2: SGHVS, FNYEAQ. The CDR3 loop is CASSGELGGTGGRTGELFF. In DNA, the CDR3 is TGTGCCAGCAGCGGAGAGTTGGGTGGGACAGGGGGCCGCACCGGGGAGCTGTTTTTT.

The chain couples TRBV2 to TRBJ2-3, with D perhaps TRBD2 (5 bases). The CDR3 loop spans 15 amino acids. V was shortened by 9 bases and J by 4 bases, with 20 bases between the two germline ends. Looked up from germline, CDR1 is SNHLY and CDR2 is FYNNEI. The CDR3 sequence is CARTRETGRADTQYF. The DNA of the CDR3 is TGTGCCAGAACTAGGGAGACCGGACGGGCAGATACGCAGTATTTT. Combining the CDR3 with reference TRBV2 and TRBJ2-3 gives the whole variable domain EPEVTQTPSHQVTQMGQEVILRCVPISNHLYFYWYRQILGQKVEFLVSFYNNEISEKSEIFDDQFSVERPDGSNFTLKIRSTKLEDSAMYFCARTRETGRADTQYFGPGTRLTVL.

The CDR3 spells CASRTWTREAQETQYF. DNA of the CDR3: TGTGCCAGCCGCACATGGACGCGGGAGGCCCAAGAGACCCAGTACTTC. The chain links TRBV5-6 to TRBJ2-5; 8 nucleotides match TRBD2. The trim removed 7 bases at V and 1 base at J, leaving 12 bases unmatched. The CDR3 spans 16 residues. CDR1 is SGHDT, CDR2 YYEEEE, per germline.

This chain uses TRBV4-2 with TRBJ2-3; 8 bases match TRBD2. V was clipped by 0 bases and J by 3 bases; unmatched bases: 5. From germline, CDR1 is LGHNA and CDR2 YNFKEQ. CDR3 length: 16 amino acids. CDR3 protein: CASSQDLGLATDTQYF. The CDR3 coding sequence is TGTGCCAGCAGCCAAGATCTAGGACTAGCAACAGATACGCAGTATTTT.

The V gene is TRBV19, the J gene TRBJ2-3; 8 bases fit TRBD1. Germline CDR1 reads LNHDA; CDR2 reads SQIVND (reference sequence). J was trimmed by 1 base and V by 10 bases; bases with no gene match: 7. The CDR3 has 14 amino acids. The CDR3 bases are TGTGCCACCGCTGACAGGGGAGGCACAGATACGCAGTATTTT. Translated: CATADRGGTDTQYF.

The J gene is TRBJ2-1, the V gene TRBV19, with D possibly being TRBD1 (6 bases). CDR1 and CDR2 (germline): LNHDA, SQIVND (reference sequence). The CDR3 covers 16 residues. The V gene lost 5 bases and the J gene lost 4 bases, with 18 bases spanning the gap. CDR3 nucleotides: TGTGCCAGTAGTGCCTCGGAACTAACAGGGTACAATGAGCAGTTCTTC. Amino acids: CASSASELTGYNEQFF.

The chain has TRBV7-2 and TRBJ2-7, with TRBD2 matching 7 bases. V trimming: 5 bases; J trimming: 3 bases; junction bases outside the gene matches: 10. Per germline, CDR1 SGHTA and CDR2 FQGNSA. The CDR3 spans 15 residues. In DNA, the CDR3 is TGTGCCAGCAGCCGCTTTGGGAGGGAAATCTACGAGCAGTACTTC. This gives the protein CASSRFGREIYEQYF.

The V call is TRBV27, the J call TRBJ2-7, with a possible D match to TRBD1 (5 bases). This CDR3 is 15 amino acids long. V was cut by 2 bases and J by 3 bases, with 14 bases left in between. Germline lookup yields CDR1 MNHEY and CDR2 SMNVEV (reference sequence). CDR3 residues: CASSLGPDRSYEQYF. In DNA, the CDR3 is TGTGCCAGCAGTTTAGGGCCCGACAGAAGCTACGAGCAGTACTTC.

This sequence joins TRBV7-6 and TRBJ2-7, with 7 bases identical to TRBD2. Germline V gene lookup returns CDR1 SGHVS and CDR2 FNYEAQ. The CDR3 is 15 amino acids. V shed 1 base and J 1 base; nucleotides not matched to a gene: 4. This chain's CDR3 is CASSLGAGDSYEQYF. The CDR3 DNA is TGTGCCAGCAGCTTAGGGGCGGGAGATTCCTACGAGCAGTACTTC.

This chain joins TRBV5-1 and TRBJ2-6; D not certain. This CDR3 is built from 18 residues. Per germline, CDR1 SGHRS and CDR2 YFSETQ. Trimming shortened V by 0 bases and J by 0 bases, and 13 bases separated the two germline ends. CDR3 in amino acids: CASSLVARWSSGANVLTF. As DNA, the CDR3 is TGCGCCAGCAGCTTGGTCGCCAGATGGAGCTCTGGGGCCAACGTCCTGACTTTC. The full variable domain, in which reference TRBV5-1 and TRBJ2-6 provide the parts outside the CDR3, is KAGVTQTPRYLIKTRGQQVTLSCSPISGHRSVSWYQQTPGQGLQFLFEYFSETQRNKGNFPGRFSGRQFSNSRSEMNVSTLELGDSALYLCASSLVARWSSGANVLTFGAGSRLTVL.

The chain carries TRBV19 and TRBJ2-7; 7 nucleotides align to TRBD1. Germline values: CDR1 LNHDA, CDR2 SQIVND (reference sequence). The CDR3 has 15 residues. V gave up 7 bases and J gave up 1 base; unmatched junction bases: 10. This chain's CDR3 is CASKVRDRRSYEQYF. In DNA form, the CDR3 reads TGTGCCAGTAAGGTTCGGGACAGAAGATCCTACGAGCAGTACTTC.

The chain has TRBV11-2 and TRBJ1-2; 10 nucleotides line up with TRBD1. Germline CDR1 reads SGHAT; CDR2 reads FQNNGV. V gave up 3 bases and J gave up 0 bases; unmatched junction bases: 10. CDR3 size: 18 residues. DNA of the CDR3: TGTGCCAGCAGCTTTGACAGGGGGCTAGGGCCACCTAACTATGGCTACACCTTC. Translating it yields CASSFDRGLGPPNYGYTF.

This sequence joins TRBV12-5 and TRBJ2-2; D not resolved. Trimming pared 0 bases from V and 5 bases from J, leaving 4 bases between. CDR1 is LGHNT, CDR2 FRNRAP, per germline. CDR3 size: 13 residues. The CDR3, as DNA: TGTGCTAGTGGTTTGGTACAGACCGGGGAGCTGTTTTTT. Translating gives CASGLVQTGELFF.

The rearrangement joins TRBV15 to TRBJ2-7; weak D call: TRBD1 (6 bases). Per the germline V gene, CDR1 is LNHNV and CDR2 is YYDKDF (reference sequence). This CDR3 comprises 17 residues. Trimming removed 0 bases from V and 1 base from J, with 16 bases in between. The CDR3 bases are TGTGCCACCAGCAGAGATGCCTCAGGGACACCTTCCTACGAGCAGTACTTC. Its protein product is CATSRDASGTPSYEQYF. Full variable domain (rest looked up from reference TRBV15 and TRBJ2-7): DAMVIQNPRYQVTQFGKPVTLSCSQTLNHNVMYWYQQKSSQAPKLLFHYYDKDFNNEADTPDNFQSRRPNTSFCFLDIRSPGLGDTAMYLCATSRDASGTPSYEQYFGPGTRLTVT.

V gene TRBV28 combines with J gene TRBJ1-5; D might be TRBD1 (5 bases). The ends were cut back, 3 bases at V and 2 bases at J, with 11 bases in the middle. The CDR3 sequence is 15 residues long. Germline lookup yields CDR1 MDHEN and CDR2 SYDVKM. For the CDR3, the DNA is TGTGCCAGCAGTTTCGGGGGAATAGGCAATCAGCCCCAGCATTTT. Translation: CASSFGGIGNQPQHF.